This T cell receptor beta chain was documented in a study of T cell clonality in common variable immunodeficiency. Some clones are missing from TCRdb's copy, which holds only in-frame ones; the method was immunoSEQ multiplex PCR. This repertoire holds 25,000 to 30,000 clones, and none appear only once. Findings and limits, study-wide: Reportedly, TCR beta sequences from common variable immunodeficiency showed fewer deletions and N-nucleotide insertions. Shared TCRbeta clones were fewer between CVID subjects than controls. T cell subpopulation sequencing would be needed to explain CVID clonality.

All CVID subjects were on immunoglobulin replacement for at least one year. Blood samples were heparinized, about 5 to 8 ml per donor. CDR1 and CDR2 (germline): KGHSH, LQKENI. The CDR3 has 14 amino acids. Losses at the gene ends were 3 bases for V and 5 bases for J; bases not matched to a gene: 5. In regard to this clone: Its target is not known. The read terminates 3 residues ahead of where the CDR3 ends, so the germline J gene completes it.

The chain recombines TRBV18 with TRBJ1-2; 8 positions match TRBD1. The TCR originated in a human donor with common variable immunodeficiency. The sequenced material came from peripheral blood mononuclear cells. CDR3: CASSPGQGKYGYTF. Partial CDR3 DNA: TGTGCCAGCTCACCTGGACAGGGAAAGTATGGC.